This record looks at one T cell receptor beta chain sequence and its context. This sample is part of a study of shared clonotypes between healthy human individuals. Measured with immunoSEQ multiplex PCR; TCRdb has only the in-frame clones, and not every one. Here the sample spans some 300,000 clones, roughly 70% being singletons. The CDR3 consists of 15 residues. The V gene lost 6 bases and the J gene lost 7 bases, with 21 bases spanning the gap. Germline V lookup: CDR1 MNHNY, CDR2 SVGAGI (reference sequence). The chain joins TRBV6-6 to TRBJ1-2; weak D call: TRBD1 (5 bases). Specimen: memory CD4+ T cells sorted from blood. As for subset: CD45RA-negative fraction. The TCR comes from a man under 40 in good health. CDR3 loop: CASSHQQVTAGGYTF. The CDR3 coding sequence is TGTGCCAGCAGCCACCAACAGGTAACTGCTGGTGGCTACACCTTC.